This TCR beta chain is from a study of T cell responses to AZD1222 COVID-19 vaccine. Regarding the study as a whole: Just six AZD1222 recipients tested seropositive at baseline.

Germline loops: CDR1 LGHNA, CDR2 YSLEER. V lost 0 bases and J lost 4, with 4 bases in between. The CDR3 covers 13 residues. Method: immunoSEQ multiplex PCR; TCRdb's copy keeps in-frame clones and lacks some. This sample has some 250,000 clones, with about 94% found just once. This clone is a singleton in its sample. Its antigen is unidentified. The rearrangement joins TRBV4-3 to TRBJ1-5; D remains ambiguous. Sample: peripheral blood, taken 28 days after the second AZD1222 dose. The clonotype originates from an adult who received the AZD1222 COVID-19 vaccine. For the CDR3, the DNA is TGCGCCAGCAGCCAAGATGGGAATCAGCCCCAGCATTTT. Its translation: CASSQDGNQPQHF.